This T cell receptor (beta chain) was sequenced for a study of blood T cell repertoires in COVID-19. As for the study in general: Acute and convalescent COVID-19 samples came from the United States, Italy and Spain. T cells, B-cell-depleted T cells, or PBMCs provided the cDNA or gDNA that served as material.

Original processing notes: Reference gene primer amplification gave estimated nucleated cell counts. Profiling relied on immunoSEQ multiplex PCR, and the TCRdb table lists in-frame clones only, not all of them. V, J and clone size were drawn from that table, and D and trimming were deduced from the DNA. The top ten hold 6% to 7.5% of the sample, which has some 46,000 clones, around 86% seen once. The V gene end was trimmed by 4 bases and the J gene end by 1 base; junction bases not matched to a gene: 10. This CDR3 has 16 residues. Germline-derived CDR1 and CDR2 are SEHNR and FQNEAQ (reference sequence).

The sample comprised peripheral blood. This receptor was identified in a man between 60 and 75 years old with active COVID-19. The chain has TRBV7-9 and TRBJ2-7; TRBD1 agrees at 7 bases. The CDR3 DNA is TGTGCCAGCAGCTCCGCACGGGACAGCGGTTCCTACGAGCAGTACTTC. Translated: CASSSARDSGSYEQYF.